The rows below give T cell receptor beta chains drawn from one sample of a study of breast tumors, draining lymph nodes, adjacent tissues. TCRdb re-analysed the multiplex PCR reads in MiXCR, keeping a single row per CDR3 protein. The sample lists around 66,000 distinct CDR3 sequences, less than 45% seen once, with more than 7.5% in the top ten. Sequencing was carried out using breast tumor tissue. The receptors shown here come from a female donor with breast cancer. Some clones in this sample may be carry-over from other donors' samples. Each CDR3 is given with its conserved first and last residue. A D gene is named only where the DNA matches it firmly. Where a row states a size, it is once, few, many or the class of an expanded clone; other rows omit it.

j_gene | abundance | v_gene | d_gene | len | CDR3nt | CDR3aa
TRBJ2-1 | medium-sized | TRBV20-1 | - | 13 | TGCAGTGCTAGAGTGCCAGGGGACAATGAGCAGTTCTTC | CSARVPGDNEQFF
TRBJ2-3 | - | TRBV6-5 | TRBD1 | 14 | TGTGCCAGCAGTTGGGGACAGAGCACAGATACGCAGTATTTT | CASSWGQSTDTQYF
TRBJ2-3 | - | TRBV12-3/TRBV12-4 | - | 11 | TGTGCCAGCAGAGGATCTTATACGCAGTATTTT | CASRGSYTQYF
TRBJ2-1 | many | TRBV5-8 | - | 14 | TGTGCCAGCAGCTTGTTAGGGGGCTACAATGAGCAGTTCTTC | CASSLLGGYNEQFF
TRBJ1-6 | many | TRBV18 | - | 17 | TGTGCCAGCTCACCGGGACTGCCGAGCTCCTATAATTCACCCCTCCACTTT | CASSPGLPSSYNSPLHF
TRBJ2-1 | once | TRBV12-3/TRBV12-4 | TRBD1 | 12 | TGTGCCAGCAGTTTAGAGGGGGCTGAGCAGTTCTTC | CASSLEGAEQFF
TRBJ1-2 | many | TRBV7-9 | - | 14 | TGTGCCAGCAGCTTAGTACAGGATCTCTATGGCCACACCTTC | CASSLVQDLYGHTF
TRBJ1-3 | - | TRBV20-1 | TRBD1 | 17 | TGCAGTGCTGGATTTGGGACAGGGGGGAGCTCTGGAAACACCATATATTTT | CSAGFGTGGSSGNTIYF
TRBJ2-5 | many | TRBV5-8 | - | 15 | TGTGCCAGCAGCTTGGATGAGGGGCTTGGGGAGACCCAGTACTTC | CASSLDEGLGETQYF
TRBJ1-2 | many | TRBV3-1 | - | 13 | TGTGCCAGCAGCCCCCGCAGGGCGGAAGGCTACACCTTC | CASSPRRAEGYTF
TRBJ2-7 | many | TRBV10-3 | - | 14 | TGTGCCATCTCCCCTGGGACCTCTACCTACGAGCAGTACTTC | CAISPGTSTYEQYF
TRBJ2-5 | - | TRBV19 | TRBD1 | 16 | TGTGCCAGTAGTAGGGTGGGGGGCAGGGGGCGGAAGACCCAGTACTTC | CASSRVGGRGRKTQYF
TRBJ1-4 | - | TRBV5-1 | TRBD1 | 15 | TGCGCCAGCAGCATCGCAGGGGGCCGTAATGAAAAACTGTTTTTT | CASSIAGGRNEKLFF
TRBJ2-5 | - | TRBV7-7 | TRBD1 | 16 | TGTGCTAGCAGCCAGGGACAGGGAGGGGCCGGCGAGACCCAGTACTTC | CASSQGQGGAGETQYF
TRBJ2-3 | many | TRBV6-4 | TRBD1 | 15 | TGTGCCAGCAGTGAACAGGGGGGAGGCACAGATACGCAGTATTTT | CASSEQGGGTDTQYF
TRBJ2-2 | many | TRBV2 | TRBD1 | 14 | TGTGCCAGCCGGGACAGGGTGGGCACCGGGGAGCTGTTTTTT | CASRDRVGTGELFF
TRBJ2-5 | many | TRBV12-3/TRBV12-4 | TRBD1 | 16 | TGTGCCAGCAGTACCCGGGACAGGGAAAGTCAAGAGACCCAGTACTTC | CASSTRDRESQETQYF
TRBJ1-2 | - | TRBV10-3 | TRBD1 | 13 | TGTGCCATCAGTGAGCGACAGGGGGAAGGCTACACCTTC | CAISERQGEGYTF
TRBJ2-1 | - | TRBV11-3 | - | 13 | TGTGCCAGCAGCTATACGGTTTACACTGAGCAGTTCTTC | CASSYTVYTEQFF
TRBJ2-5 | many | TRBV4-2 | - | 13 | TGTGCCAGCAGCCAAGTCGGGCGGCAGACCCAGTACTTC | CASSQVGRQTQYF
TRBJ1-2 | - | TRBV2 | - | 13 | TGTGCCAGCAGGGCCGGGAAAAATTTTGGCTACCCCTTC | CASRAGKNFGYPF
TRBJ1-6 | many | TRBV6-5 | - | 15 | TGTGCCAGCAGTTACTCATCTGGCCGAGGATCACCCCTCCACTTT | CASSYSSGRGSPLHF
TRBJ2-6 | many | TRBV10-2 | - | 14 | TGCGCCAGCAGATCAGACCCTGGGGCCAACGTCCTGACTTTC | CASRSDPGANVLTF
TRBJ1-2 | - | TRBV20-1 | - | 13 | TGCAGTACTGCGAGAGGTCCTAACTATGGCTACACCTTC | CSTARGPNYGYTF
TRBJ1-6 | many | TRBV12-5 | - | 14 | TGTGCTAGTGGGGCCGGGGTTAGGGGTTCACCCCTCCACTTT | CASGAGVRGSPLHF
TRBJ2-3 | many | TRBV11-2 | - | 14 | TGTGCCAGCAGCTTATTAAGGGCCACAGATACGCAGTATTTT | CASSLLRATDTQYF
TRBJ1-3 | - | TRBV25-1 | TRBD1 | 17 | TGTGCCAGCAGAGATCTTCGGGACAGGGTTATCTCGAACACCATATATTTT | CASRDLRDRVISNTIYF
TRBJ1-2 | - | TRBV7-9 | TRBD1 | 15 | TGTGCCAGCAGCTTACGGACAGGGGGCGACTATGGCTACACCTTC | CASSLRTGGDYGYTF
TRBJ1-6 | - | TRBV11-3 | - | 10 | TGTGCCAGCAGCTCCCAACCCCTCCACTTT | CASSSQPLHF
TRBJ1-5 | many | TRBV6-2/TRBV6-3 | TRBD1 | 15 | TGTGCCAGCAGTCCGCCCTGGGACAGGGGAGTGCCCCAGCATTTT | CASSPPWDRGVPQHF
TRBJ2-7 | many | TRBV12-3/TRBV12-4 | - | 15 | TGTGCCAGCAGTTTTAAGGGAATCAGACCCGACGAGCAGTACTTC | CASSFKGIRPDEQYF
TRBJ2-5 | many | TRBV3-1 | - | 17 | TGTGCCAGCAGCCAAGAAAGGGCAGGGGGGGCTCGAGAGACCCAGTACTTC | CASSQERAGGARETQYF
TRBJ2-3 | many | TRBV6-6 | - | 14 | TGTGCCAGCAGTTACCTGGGGGGCAGGGATACGCAGTATTTT | CASSYLGGRDTQYF